This TCR beta chain was observed in a study of control samples from healthy donors and cancer patients. The data were produced by immunoSEQ multiplex PCR, yet TCRdb's version contains in-frame clones alone and is incomplete. The sample lists tens of thousands of clones; roughly nine tenths were seen once. Sequencing was performed on blood. This receptor was identified in a young woman in good health.

DNA for the CDR3: TGCGCCAGCAGCCACCCGGGGGCGAACACTGAAGCTTTCTTT. It translates to CASSHPGANTEAFF. The chain is built from TRBV4-1 and TRBJ1-1; weak D call: TRBD1 (6 bases). CDR1 is MGHRA, CDR2 YSYEKL, per germline. Trimming cost V 3 bases and J 1 base, with 9 bases left between them. The CDR3 extends over 14 amino acids.